A single sample gave rise to the 5 T cell receptor beta chains below, sequenced in a study. Using its own MiXCR run on the RT-PCR reads, TCRdb lists one record per CDR3 protein. The data show 650,000 to 800,000 distinct CDR3 sequences, with around 14% seen just once and 3.6% held by the top ten. The sequenced sample was memory CD4+ T cells from blood. The source of these receptors is a female donor in good health, serving as a healthy control.

This chain links TRBV30 with TRBJ2-7; no clear D. Germline V gives CDR1 GTSNPN, CDR2 SVGIG (reference sequence). Trimming pared 5 bases from V and 0 bases from J, leaving 11 bases between. CDR3 length: 13 residues. CDR3 coding DNA: TGTGCCTGGGGGCTACGGACCTCCTACGAGCAGTACTTC. It specifies CAWGLRTSYEQYF.

CDR3 residues: CASSQDGPPANEQFF. CDR3 bases: TGCGCCAGCAGCCAAGATGGCCCACCGGCCAATGAGCAGTTCTTC. This chain connects TRBV4-3 to TRBJ2-1, with no clear D. Trimming pared 0 bases from V and 6 bases from J, leaving 12 bases between. The V gene's germline CDR1 is LGHNA and CDR2 YSLEER. This CDR3 is 15 amino acids long.

The rearrangement uses TRBV6-2 or TRBV6-3 and TRBJ2-1, with D possibly matching TRBD1 (6 bases). CDR3 length equals 12 residues. V lost 7 bases and J 9 bases, leaving 13 bases between the germline ends. Germline assignment: CDR1 MNHEY and CDR2 SVGEGT. This CDR3 reads CASTHRVSEQFF. The CDR3 DNA follows: TGTGCCAGCACCCACAGGGTCTCTGAGCAGTTCTTC.

This clonotype was seen at least ten times. The chain links TRBV6-5 to TRBJ1-6, with a tentative D call TRBD1 (5 bases). Germline CDR1 MNHEY, CDR2 SVGAGI. The CDR3 extends over 15 amino acids. V was shortened by 4 bases and J by 9 bases, with 16 bases between the two germline ends. CDR3 bases: TGTGCCAGCAGTTCGGGACGCTCCGCCGGTTCACCCCTCCACTTT. Encoded protein: CASSSGRSAGSPLHF.

The chain joins TRBV7-8 to TRBJ2-5; D gene ambiguous. The CDR3 runs 13 residues. Trimming shortened V by 1 base and J by 3 bases, and 6 bases separated the two germline ends. CDR1 and CDR2 (germline): SGHVS, FQNEAQ. The CDR3 reads CASSLDEEETQYF. The CDR3 DNA sequence: TGTGCCAGCAGCTTAGACGAGGAAGAGACCCAGTACTTC.